This section outlines one T cell receptor beta chain sequence together with its context. Its antigen is not identified. The CDR3 spans 13 residues. V gave up 7 bases and J gave up 5 bases; unmatched junction bases: 7. Criteria for exclusion of patients were uncontrolled infection, other autoimmune disease, pregnancy or lactation. Diagnostic assessment was based on clinical symptoms, serum thyroxine and TRAb, thyroid ultrasound and orbital computed tomography. Amplification of TCR beta CDR3 regions was performed using RNA transcripts as template. First-round RT-PCR targeting the TCR CDR3 was performed with the HTBI primer set. MiXCR, run by TCRdb on the multiplex PCR reads, gives a single entry per CDR3 protein. The sample lists 450,000 to 700,000 distinct CDR3 sequences; around 46% were seen once. This specimen comes from a study of T cells in Graves' hyperthyroidism and ophthalmopathy. Findings of the study overall: Progression to ophthalmopathy was predicted a median of approximately 6.4 months early.

This chain links TRBV12-3 or TRBV12-4 with TRBJ2-5; 7 bases are a match to TRBD2. This TCR came from an adult woman with Graves' disease, either hyperthyroidism or ophthalmopathy (not recorded which). The sequencing input was peripheral blood or thyroid tissue (not recorded which). CDR3 region: CASNQAGFETQYF. As DNA, the CDR3 is TGTGCCAGCAACCAAGCGGGATTCGAGACCCAGTACTTC.